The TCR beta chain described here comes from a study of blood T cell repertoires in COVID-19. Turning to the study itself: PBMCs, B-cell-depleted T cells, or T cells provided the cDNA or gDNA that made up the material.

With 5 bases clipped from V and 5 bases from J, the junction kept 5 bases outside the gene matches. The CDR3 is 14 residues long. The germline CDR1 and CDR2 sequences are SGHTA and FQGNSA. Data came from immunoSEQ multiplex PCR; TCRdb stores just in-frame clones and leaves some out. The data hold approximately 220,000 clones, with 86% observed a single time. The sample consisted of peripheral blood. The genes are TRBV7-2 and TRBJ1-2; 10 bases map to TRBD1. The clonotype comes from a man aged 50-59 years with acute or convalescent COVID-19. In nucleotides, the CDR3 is TGTGCCAGCAGCCCAGGACAGGGGGGGTATGGCTACACCTTC. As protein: CASSPGQGGYGYTF.